This TCR beta chain was sequenced for a study of blood T cell repertoires in COVID-19. Across the study: From the United States, Italy and Spain came samples of acute and convalescent COVID-19.

Donors of Cohort 3 who recovered were those that had two negative PCRs, clearance, or symptom resolution. Sequencing used immunoSEQ multiplex PCR; TCRdb keeps in-frame clones, though not all of them. The sample shows more than 200,000 clones, nearly 90% of them seen only once. Trimming removed 7 bases from V and 3 bases from J, with 22 bases in between. The CDR3 covers 16 residues. Germline V lookup: CDR1 SGHAT, CDR2 FQDESV (reference sequence). The sequencing input was PBMCs or T cells enriched from blood (not recorded which). The chain carries TRBV11-1 and TRBJ2-7, with D maybe TRBD1 (6 bases). The origin of this receptor is a man in his thirties or forties who had recovered from COVID-19. The CDR3 DNA is TGTGCCAGCACCCCCCTTCTCGGGCAGGGGAGCTACGAGCAGTACTTC. Its translation is CASTPLLGQGSYEQYF.